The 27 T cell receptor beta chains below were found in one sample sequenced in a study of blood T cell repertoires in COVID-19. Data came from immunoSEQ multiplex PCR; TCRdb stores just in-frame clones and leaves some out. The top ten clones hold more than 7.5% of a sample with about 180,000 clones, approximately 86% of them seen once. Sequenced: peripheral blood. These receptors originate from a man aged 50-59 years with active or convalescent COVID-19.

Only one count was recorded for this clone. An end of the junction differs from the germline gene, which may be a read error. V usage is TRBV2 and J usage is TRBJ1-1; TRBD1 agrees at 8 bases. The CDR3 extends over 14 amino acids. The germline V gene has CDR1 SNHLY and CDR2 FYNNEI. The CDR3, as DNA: TGTGCCAGCAGCGAAGACAGGGGTGGAGCTGAAGCTTTCTTT. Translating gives CASSEDRGGAEAFF.

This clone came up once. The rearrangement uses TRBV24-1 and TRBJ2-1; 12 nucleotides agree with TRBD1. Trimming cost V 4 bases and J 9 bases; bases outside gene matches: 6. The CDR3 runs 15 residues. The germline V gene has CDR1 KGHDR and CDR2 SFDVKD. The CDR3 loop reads CATSDQGQGAGEQFF. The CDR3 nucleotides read TGTGCCACCAGTGACCAGGGACAGGGGGCGGGTGAGCAGTTCTTC.

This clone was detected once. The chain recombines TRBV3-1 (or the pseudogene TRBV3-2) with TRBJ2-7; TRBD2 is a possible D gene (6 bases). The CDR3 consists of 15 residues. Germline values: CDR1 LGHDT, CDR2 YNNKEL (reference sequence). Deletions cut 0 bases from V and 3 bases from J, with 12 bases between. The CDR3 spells CASSQDPGTHYEQYF. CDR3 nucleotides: TGTGCCAGCAGCCAAGACCCCGGGACTCACTACGAGCAGTACTTC.

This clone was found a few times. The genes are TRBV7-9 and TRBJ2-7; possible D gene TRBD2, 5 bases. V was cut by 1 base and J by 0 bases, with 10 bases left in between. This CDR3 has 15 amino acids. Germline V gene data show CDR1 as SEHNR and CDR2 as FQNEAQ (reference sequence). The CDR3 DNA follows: TGTGCCAGCAGCTTAGGCGGACTGAGCTCCTACGAGCAGTACTTC. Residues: CASSLGGLSSYEQYF.

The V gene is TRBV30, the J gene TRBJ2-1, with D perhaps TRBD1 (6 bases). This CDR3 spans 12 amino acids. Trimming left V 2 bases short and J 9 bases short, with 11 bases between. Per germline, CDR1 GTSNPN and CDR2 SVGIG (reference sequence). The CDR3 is CAWSPQGPEQFF. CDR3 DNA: TGTGCCTGGAGTCCACAGGGTCCTGAGCAGTTCTTC. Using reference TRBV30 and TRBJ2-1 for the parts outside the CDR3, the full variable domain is SQTIHQWPATLVQPVGSPLSLECTVEGTSNPNLYWYRQAAGRGLQLLFYSVGIGQISSEVPQNLSASRPQDRQFILSSKKLLLSDSGFYLCAWSPQGPEQFFGPGTRLTVL.

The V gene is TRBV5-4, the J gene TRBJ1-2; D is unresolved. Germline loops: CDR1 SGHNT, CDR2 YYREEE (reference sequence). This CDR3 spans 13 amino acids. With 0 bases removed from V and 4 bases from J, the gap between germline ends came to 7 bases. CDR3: CASSLDGIYGYTF. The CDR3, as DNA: TGTGCCAGCAGCTTGGACGGGATCTATGGCTACACCTTC.

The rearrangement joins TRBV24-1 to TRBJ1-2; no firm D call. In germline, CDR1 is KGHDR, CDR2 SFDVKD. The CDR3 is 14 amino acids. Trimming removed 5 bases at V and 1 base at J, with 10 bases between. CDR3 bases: TGTGCCACCAGTGGGCAGGCTGATAACTATGGCTACACCTTC. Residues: CATSGQADNYGYTF.

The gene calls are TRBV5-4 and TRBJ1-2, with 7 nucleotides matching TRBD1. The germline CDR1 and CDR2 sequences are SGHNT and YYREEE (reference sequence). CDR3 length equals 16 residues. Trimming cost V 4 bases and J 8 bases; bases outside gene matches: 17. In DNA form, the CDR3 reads TGTGCCAGCAGCCCTACCCGCTCGACAGGGACCCGAGGCTACACCTTC. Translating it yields CASSPTRSTGTRGYTF.

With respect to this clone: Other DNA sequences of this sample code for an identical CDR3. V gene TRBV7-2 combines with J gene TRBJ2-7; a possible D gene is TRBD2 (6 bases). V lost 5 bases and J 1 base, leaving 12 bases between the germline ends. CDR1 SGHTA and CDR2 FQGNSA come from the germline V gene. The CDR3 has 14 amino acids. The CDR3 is CASSPPGLSYEQYF. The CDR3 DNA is TGTGCCAGCAGCCCACCGGGACTGTCCTACGAGCAGTACTTC.

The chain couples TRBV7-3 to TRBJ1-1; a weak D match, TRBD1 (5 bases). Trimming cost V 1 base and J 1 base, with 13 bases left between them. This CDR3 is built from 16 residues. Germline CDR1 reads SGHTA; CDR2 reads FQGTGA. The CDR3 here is CASSLRGGLKNTEAFF. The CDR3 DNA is TGTGCCAGCAGCTTAAGGGGGGGACTTAAGAACACTGAAGCTTTCTTT.

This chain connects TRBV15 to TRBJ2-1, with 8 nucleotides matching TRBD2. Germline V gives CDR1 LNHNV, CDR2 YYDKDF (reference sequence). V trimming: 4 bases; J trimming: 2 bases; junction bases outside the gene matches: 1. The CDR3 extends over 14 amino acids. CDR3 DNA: TGTGCCACCAGCATTAGCGGGGCCTACAATGAGCAGTTCTTC. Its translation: CATSISGAYNEQFF.

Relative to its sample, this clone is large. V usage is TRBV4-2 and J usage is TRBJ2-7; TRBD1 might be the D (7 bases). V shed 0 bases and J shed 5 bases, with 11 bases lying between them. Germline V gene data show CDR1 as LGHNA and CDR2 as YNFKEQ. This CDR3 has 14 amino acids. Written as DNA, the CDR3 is TGTGCCAGCAGCCAAGACAGGGGGGTGGACGAGCAGTACTTC. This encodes CASSQDRGVDEQYF.

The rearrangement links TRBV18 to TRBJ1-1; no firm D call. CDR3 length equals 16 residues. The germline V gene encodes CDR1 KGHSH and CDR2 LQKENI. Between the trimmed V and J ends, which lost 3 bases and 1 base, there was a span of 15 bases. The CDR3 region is CASSPPSSRGNTEAFF. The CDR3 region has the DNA TGTGCCAGCTCACCTCCGAGCTCTCGGGGGAACACTGAAGCTTTCTTT.

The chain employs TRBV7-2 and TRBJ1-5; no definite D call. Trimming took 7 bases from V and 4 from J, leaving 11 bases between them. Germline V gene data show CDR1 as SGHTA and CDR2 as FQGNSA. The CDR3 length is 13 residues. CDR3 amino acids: CASTTHGNQPQHF. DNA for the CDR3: TGTGCCAGCACCACACACGGGAATCAGCCCCAGCATTTT.

The CDR3 spells CSAWDKPNTEAFF. CDR3 DNA sequence: TGCAGCGCCTGGGACAAACCCAACACTGAAGCTTTCTTT. V is TRBV29-1 and J is TRBJ1-1; maybe TRBD1 (6 bases). V was clipped by 7 bases and J by 2 bases, with 14 bases between them. The CDR3 contains 13 residues. The germline gives CDR1 SQVTM, CDR2 ANQGSEA.

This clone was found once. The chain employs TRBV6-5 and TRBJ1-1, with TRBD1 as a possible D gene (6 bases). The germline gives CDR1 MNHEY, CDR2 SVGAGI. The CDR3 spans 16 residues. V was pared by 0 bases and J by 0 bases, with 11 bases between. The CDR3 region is CASSYSAGALNTEAFF. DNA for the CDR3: TGTGCCAGCAGTTACTCGGCGGGGGCCTTGAACACTGAAGCTTTCTTT.

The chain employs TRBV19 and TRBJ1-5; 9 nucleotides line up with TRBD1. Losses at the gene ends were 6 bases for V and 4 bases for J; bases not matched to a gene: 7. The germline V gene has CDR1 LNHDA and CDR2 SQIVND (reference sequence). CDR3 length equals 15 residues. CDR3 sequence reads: CASSERQGVNQPQHF. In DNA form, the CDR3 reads TGTGCCAGTAGCGAGAGACAGGGGGTGAATCAGCCCCAGCATTTT.

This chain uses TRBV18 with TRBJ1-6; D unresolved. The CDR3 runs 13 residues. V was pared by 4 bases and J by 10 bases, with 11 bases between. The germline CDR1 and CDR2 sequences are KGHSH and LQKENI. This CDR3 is CASSLPGGSPLHF. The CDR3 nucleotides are TGTGCCAGCTCACTTCCGGGTGGGTCACCCCTCCACTTT.

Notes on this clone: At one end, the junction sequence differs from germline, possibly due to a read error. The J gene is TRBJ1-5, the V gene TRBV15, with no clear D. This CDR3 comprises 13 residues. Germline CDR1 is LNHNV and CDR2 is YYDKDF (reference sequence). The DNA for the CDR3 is TGTGCCACCAGCGGAGACCCGAATCAGCCCCAGCATTTT. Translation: CATSGDPNQPQHF.

The CDR3 sequence is CASSLAGTNYNEQFF. The CDR3 nucleotides are TGTGCCAGCAGCTTAGCCGGGACTAACTACAATGAGCAGTTCTTC. This sequence joins TRBV7-9 and TRBJ2-1; 7 nucleotides match TRBD2. This CDR3 contains 15 residues. J lost 3 bases, V lost 0 bases, and 2 bases had no gene match. Germline V gene lookup returns CDR1 SEHNR and CDR2 FQNEAQ (reference sequence).

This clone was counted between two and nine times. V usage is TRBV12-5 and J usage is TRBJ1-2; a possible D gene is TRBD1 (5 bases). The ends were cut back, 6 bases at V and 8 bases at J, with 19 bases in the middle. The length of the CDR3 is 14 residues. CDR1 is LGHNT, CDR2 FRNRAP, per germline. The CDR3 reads CASGAEGRPRGYTF. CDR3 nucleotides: TGTGCTAGTGGAGCAGAGGGGAGGCCTCGGGGCTACACCTTC.

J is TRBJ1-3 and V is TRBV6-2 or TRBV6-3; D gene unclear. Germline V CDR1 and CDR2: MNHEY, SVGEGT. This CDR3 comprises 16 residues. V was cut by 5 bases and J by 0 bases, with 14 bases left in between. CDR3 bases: TGTGCCAGCAGTACTCAAGATTCTTTCTCTGGAAACACCATATATTTT. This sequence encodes CASSTQDSFSGNTIYF.

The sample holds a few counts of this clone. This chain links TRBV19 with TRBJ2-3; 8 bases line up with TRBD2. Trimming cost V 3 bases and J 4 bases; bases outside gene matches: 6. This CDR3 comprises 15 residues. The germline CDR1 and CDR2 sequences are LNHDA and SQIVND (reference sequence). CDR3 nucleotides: TGTGCCAGTAGTATCACAGCGGGGGATGCAGATACGCAGTATTTT. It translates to CASSITAGDADTQYF.

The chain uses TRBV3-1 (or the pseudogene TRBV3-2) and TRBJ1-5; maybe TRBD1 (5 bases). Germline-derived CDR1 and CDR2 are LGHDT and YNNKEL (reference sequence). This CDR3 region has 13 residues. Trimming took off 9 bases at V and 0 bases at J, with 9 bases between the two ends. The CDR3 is CASSGSSNQPQHF. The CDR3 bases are TGTGCCAGTTCAGGGTCTAGCAATCAGCCCCAGCATTTT.

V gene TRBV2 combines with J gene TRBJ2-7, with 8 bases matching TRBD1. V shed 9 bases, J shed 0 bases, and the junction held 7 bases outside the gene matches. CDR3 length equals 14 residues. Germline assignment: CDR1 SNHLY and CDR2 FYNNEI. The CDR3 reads CASWTGNLSYEQYF. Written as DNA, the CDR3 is TGTGCCAGTTGGACAGGGAATCTCTCCTACGAGCAGTACTTC.

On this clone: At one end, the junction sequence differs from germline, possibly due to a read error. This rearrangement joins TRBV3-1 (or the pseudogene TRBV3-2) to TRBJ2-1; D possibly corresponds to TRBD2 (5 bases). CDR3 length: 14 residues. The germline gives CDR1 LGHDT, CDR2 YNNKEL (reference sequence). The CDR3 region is CASRQDITRNEQFF. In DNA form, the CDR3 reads TGTGCCAGCAGACAAGATATAACTAGAAATGAGCAGTTCTTC.

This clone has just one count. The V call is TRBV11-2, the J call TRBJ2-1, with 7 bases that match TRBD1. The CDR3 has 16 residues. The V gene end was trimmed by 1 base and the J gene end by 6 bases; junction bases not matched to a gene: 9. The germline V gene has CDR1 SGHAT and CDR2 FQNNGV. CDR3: CASSLGPGQSGNEQFF. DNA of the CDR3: TGTGCCAGCAGCTTAGGTCCGGGACAGTCGGGCAATGAGCAGTTCTTC.